The following is a T cell receptor (beta chain) sequence with its context. The sample is drawn from a study of T-cell reconstitution after alpha-beta-depleted transplantation in children. Unique molecular identifiers were incorporated into the prepared TCRbeta library. MiXCR, applied by TCRdb to the PCR reads, yields one record per CDR3 protein. The data contain under 450,000 distinct CDR3 sequences, 13% of them singletons. The CDR3 totals 14 residues. Trimming removed 0 bases at V and 3 bases at J, with 9 bases between. CDR1 and CDR2 from the germline V gene are SGHRS and YFSETQ. The chain uses TRBV5-1 and TRBJ2-5; possibly TRBD1 for D (6 bases). The origin of this receptor is a human donor who donated a stem cell graft to a child with Fanconi anemia. Material: PBMCs, obtained from the stem cell graft. DNA for the CDR3: TGCGCCAGCAGCTTGGCAAGGACAGAAGAGACCCAGTACTTC. Encoded protein: CASSLARTEETQYF.